This section outlines one T cell receptor beta chain sequence together with its context. In the source study's methods: Scientists estimated how many nucleated cells there were by amplifying reference gene primers. The assay was immunoSEQ multiplex PCR, and TCRdb's table has in-frame clones only and misses some. D and trimming come from the DNA, and the V and J calls and clone size come from that table. The sample holds 150,000 to 190,000 clones; approximately 84% are singletons and the top ten take 8% to 9%. The data were obtained in a study of blood T cell repertoires in COVID-19. Turning to the study itself: The United States, Italy and Spain supplied acute and convalescent COVID-19 samples.

Germline V lookup: CDR1 MNHEY, CDR2 SVGAGI. The V and J ends lost 0 bases and 9 bases respectively, with 9 bases between them. CDR3 length equals 13 residues. Those enrolled in Seattle joined during active infection and were followed longitudinally afterward. This chain links TRBV6-5 with TRBJ1-5; D might be TRBD1 (5 bases). The sample comprised peripheral blood. This TCR was sampled from an older woman with COVID-19, enrolled during active disease. The CDR3 reads CASSYSTQGPQHF. The DNA for the CDR3 is TGTGCCAGCAGTTACTCAACCCAGGGGCCCCAGCATTTT.